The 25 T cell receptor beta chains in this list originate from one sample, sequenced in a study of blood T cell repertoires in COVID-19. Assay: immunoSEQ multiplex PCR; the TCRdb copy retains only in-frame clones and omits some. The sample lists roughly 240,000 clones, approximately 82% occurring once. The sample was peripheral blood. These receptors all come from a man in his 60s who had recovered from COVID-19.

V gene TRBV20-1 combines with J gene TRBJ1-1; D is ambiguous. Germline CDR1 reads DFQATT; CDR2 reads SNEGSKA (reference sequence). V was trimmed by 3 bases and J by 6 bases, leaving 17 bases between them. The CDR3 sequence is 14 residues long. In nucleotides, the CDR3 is TGCAGTGCTAGTGGTCCGGGCGGCGGGCCTGAAGCTTTCTTT. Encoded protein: CSASGPGGGPEAFF.

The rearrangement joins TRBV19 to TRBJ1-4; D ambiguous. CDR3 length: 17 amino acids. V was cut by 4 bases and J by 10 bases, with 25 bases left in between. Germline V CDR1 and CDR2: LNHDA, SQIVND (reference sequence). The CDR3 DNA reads TGTGCCAGTAGTACAGCCCCAGAATCATACATGAAGCGAAAACTGTTTTTT. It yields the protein CASSTAPESYMKRKLFF.

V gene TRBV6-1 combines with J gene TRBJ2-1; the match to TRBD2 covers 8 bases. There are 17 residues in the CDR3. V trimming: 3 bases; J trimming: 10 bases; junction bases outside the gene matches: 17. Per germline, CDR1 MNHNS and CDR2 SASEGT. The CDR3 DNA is TGTGCCAGCAGTGATAGATTAGCGGGGAGCGCGGGTGGCGAGCAGTTCTTC. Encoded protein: CASSDRLAGSAGGEQFF.

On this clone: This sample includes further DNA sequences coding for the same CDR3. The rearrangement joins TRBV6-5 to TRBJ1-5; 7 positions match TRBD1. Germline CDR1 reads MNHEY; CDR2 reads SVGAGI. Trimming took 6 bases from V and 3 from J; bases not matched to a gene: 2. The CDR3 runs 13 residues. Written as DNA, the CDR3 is TGTGCCAGCAGGGGACAGTACAATCAGCCCCAGCATTTT. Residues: CASRGQYNQPQHF.

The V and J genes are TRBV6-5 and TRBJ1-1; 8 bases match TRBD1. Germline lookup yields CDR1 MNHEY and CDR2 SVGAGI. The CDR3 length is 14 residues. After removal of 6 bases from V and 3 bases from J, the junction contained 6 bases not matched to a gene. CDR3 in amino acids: CASRKLTGDTEAFF. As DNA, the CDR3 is TGTGCCAGCAGGAAACTGACAGGGGACACTGAAGCTTTCTTT.

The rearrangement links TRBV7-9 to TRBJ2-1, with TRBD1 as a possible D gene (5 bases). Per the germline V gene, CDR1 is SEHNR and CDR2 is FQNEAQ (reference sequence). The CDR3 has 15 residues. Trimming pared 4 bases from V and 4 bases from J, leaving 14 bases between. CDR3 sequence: CASSWPNRQYNEQFF. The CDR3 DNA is TGTGCCAGCAGCTGGCCGAACCGACAGTACAATGAGCAGTTCTTC.

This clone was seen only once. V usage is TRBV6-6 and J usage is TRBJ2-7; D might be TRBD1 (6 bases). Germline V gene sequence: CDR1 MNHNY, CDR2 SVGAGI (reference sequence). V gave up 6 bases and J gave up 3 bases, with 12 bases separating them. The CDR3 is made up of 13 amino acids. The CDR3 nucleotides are TGTGCCAGCAGCCGACAGGACAGCTACGAGCAGTACTTC. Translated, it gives CASSRQDSYEQYF.

This CDR3 reads CASSPRQGANSPLHF. In DNA, the CDR3 is TGTGCCAGCAGCCCCCGACAGGGGGCGAATTCACCCCTCCACTTT. The chain is built from TRBV5-6 and TRBJ1-6; TRBD1 matches at 10 bases. Per germline, CDR1 SGHDT and CDR2 YYEEEE. This CDR3 spans 15 amino acids. The trim removed 4 bases at V and 7 bases at J, leaving 5 bases unmatched.

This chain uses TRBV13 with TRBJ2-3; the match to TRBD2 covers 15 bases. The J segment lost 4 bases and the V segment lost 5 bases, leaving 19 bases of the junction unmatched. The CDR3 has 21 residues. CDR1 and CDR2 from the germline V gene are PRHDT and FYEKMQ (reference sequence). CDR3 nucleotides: TGTGCCAGCAGCCCTCCTCTGTTTGGACTAGCGGGAGGGCCCTCCGCAGATACGCAGTATTTT. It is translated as CASSPPLFGLAGGPSADTQYF.

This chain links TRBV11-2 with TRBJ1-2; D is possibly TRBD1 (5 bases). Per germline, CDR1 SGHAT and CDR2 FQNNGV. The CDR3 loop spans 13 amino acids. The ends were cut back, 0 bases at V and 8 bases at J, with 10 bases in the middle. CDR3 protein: CASSLDGGDGYTF. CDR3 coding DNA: TGTGCCAGCAGCTTAGACGGCGGGGACGGCTACACCTTC.

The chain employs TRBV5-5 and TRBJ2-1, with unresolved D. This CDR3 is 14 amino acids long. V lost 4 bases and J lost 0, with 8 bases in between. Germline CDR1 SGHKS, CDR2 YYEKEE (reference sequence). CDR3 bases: TGTGCCAGCAGCCCACTATCCTCCTACAATGAGCAGTTCTTC. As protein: CASSPLSSYNEQFF.

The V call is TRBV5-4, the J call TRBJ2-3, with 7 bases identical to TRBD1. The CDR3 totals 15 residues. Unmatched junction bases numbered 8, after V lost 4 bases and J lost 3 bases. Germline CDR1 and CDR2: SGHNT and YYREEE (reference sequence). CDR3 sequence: CASSDTGAGTDTQYF. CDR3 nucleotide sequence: TGTGCCAGCAGCGATACAGGGGCCGGGACAGATACGCAGTATTTT. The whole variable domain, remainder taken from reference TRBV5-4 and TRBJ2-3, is ETGVTQSPTHLIKTRGQQVTLRCSSQSGHNTVSWYQQALGQGPQFIFQYYREEENGRGNFPPRFSGLQFPNYSSELNVNALELDDSALYLCASSDTGAGTDTQYFGPGTRLTVL.

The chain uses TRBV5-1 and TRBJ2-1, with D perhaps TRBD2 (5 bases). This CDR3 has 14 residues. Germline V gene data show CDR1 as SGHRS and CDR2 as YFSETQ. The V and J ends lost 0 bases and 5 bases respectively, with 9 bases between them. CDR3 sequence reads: CASSLGDYNNEQFF. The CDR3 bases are TGCGCCAGCAGCTTGGGTGACTACAACAATGAGCAGTTCTTC.

The DNA of the CDR3 is TGTGCCAGCAGCCAAGGTCCGACAGTGCAAGAGACCCAGTACTTC. Translating it yields CASSQGPTVQETQYF. J is TRBJ2-5 and V is TRBV4-2; perhaps TRBD1 as D (5 bases). Trimming left V 1 base short and J 2 bases short, with 11 bases between. The CDR3 runs to 15 residues. Germline CDR1 LGHNA, CDR2 YNFKEQ.

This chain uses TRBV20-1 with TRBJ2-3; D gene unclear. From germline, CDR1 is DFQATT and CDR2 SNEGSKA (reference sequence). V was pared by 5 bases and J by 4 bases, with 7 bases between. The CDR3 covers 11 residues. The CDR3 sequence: CSALFPDTQYF. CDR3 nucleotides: TGCAGTGCTCTGTTCCCAGATACGCAGTATTTT.

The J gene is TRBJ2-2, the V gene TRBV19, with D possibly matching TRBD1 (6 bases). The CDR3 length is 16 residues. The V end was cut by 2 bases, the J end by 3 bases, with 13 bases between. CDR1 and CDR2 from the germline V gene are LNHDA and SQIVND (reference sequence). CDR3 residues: CASSIPRDTHTGELFF. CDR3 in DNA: TGTGCCAGTAGTATACCCCGGGACACACACACCGGGGAGCTGTTTTTT.

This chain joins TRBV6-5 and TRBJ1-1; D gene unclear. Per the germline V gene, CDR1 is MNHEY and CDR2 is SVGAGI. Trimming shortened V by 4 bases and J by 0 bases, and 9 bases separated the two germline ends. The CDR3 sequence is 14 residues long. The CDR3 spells CASSFDNMNTEAFF. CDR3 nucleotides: TGTGCCAGCAGTTTCGACAACATGAACACTGAAGCTTTCTTT.

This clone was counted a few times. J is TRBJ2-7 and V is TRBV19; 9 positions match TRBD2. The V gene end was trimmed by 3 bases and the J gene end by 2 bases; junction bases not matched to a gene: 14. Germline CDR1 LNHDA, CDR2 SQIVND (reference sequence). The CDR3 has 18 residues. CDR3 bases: TGTGCCAGTAGTATGCCGCCCAGCGGGGGGCGTCTACCCTACGAGCAGTACTTC. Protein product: CASSMPPSGGRLPYEQYF.

The CDR3 spells CASSYNEKLFF. DNA for the CDR3: TGTGCCAGCTCTTATAATGAAAAACTGTTTTTT. The chain couples TRBV6-5 to TRBJ1-4, with D unresolved. The V gene lost 8 bases and the J gene lost 4 bases, with 5 bases spanning the gap. Germline V CDR1 and CDR2: MNHEY, SVGAGI. The CDR3 consists of 11 residues.

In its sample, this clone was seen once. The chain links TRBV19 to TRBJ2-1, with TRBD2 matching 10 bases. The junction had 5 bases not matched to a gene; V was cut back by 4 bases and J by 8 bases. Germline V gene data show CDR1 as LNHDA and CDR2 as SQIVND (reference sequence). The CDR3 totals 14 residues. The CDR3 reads CASSTPGTSDEQFF. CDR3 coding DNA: TGTGCCAGTAGTACTCCCGGGACTAGCGATGAGCAGTTCTTC.

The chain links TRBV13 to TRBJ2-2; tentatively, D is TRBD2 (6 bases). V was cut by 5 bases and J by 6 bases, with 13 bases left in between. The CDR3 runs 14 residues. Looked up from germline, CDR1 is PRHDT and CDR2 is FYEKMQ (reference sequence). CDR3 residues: CASSLKRRAGELFF. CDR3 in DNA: TGTGCCAGCAGCCTAAAAAGGAGGGCCGGGGAGCTGTTTTTT. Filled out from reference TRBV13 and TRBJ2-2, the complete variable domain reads AAGVIQSPRHLIKEKRETATLKCYPIPRHDTVYWYQQGPGQDPQFLISFYEKMQSDKGSIPDRFSAQQFSDYHSELNMSSLELGDSALYFCASSLKRRAGELFFGEGSRLTVL.

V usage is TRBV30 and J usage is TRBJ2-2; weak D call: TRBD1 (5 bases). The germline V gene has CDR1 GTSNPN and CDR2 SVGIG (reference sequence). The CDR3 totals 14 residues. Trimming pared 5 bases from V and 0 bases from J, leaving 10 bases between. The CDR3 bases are TGTGCCTGGGACAGTGTACCGAACACCGGGGAGCTGTTTTTT. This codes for CAWDSVPNTGELFF.

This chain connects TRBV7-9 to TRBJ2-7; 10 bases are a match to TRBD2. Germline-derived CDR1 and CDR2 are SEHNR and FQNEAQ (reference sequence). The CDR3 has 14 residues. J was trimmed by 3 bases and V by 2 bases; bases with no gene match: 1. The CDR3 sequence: CASSLPSGSYEQYF. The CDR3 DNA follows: TGTGCCAGCAGCTTACCTAGCGGGAGCTACGAGCAGTACTTC.

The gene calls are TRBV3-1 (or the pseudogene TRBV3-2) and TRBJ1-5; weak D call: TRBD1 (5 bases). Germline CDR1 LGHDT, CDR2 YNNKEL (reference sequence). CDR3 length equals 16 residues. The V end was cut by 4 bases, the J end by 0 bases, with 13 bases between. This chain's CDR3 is CASSRGTYNSNQPQHF. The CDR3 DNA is TGTGCCAGCAGCCGAGGGACTTACAATAGCAATCAGCCCCAGCATTTT.

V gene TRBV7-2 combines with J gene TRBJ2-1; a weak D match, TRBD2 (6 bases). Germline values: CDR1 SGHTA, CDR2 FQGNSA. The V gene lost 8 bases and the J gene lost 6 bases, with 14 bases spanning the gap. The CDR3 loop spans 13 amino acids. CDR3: CASSGDLINEQFF. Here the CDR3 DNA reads TGTGCCAGCTCGGGGGACCTAATCAATGAGCAGTTCTTC.